This TCR beta chain derives from a study of tumor-infiltrating lymphocytes in primary liver carcinoma. Findings and limits, study-wide: Tumor region pairs outstripped tumor-adjacent and tumor-blood pairs in overlap.

As for this clonotype: Its specificity is unknown. One end of the junction is discordant with germline, which a read error may explain.

Constant-region priming of about 520 ng total RNA yielded TCR beta cDNA. Libraries covering TCR beta were generated through three nested multiplex PCR rounds (using a slightly modified ARM-PCR). Forward primers for TRBV1-TRBV30 and a C-beta reverse primer served the first two PCR rounds, at about 10 cycles each. Each CDR3 protein is one row after TCRdb ran MiXCR on the multiplex PCR reads. Seen here are roughly 32,000 distinct CDR3 sequences, approximately 73% observed once, and the top ten hold under 20%. For each extraction, RNA and DNA were obtained together from about 20-30 mg of unsorted bulk tissue. Germline V gene lookup returns CDR1 MNHEY and CDR2 SVGEGT. The CDR3 runs 13 residues.

The sample taken for sequencing was liver tumor tissue from sampling region 4. Subset described: tumor region T4, right-lateral pole. The chain couples TRBV6-2 or TRBV6-3 to TRBJ2-1; 7 bases agree with TRBD2. The sequence was collected from a man between 35 and 55 years old with primary liver carcinoma and hepatitis B virus infection. The CDR3 coding sequence is TGTGCTAGCAGGACTAGAGAGAGAACTGAGCAGTTCTTC. Residues: CASRTRERTEQFF.